This TCR beta chain was obtained from a study of CD8+ T cells in alopecia areata. Study results and caveats: Compared with mice, patients displayed less clear TCR sharing, possibly for HLA-related reasons.

Germline-derived CDR1 and CDR2 are SGHAT and FQNNGV. This CDR3 comprises 15 residues. V was pared by 3 bases and J by 3 bases, with 3 bases of the junction left unmatched. Extracted RNA was reverse transcribed into cDNA, the sequencing template. Method: immunoSEQ multiplex PCR; TCRdb's copy keeps in-frame clones and lacks some. Of some 130,000 clones detected, about 46% appear once; the ten largest clones hold under 20%. Notes on this clone: Its antigen is as yet unknown.

Alopecia areata patients provided lesional scalp punch biopsies and peripheral blood, both collected for the study. The source of this sequence is a human donor with alopecia areata. This chain links TRBV11-2 with TRBJ2-3, with 10 bases fitting TRBD2. This specimen was CD8+ T cells sorted from blood, taken at week 0. As DNA, the CDR3 is TGTGCCAGCAGCTTGGCTAGCGGGGGAACAGATACGCAGTATTTT. Translating gives CASSLASGGTDTQYF. Looking up the rest from reference TRBV11-2 and TRBJ2-3 gives the full variable domain: EAGVAQSPRYKIIEKRQSVAFWCNPISGHATLYWYQQILGQGPKLLIQFQNNGVVDDSQLPKDRFSAERLKGVDSTLKIQPAKLEDSAVYLCASSLASGGTDTQYFGPGTRLTVL.